The T cell receptor (beta chain) described here comes from a study of T cell repertoires in cytomegalovirus infection. Study details: Public TCR beta signatures provided an indication of both CMV infection and a matching HLA type.

Using its own MiXCR run on the reads, TCRdb lists one record per CDR3 protein. Of a few hundred thousand distinct CDR3 sequences listed, roughly 15% were seen once; the top ten hold about 12%. The source is a human donor in good health (CMV status not recorded). Some clones in this sample may be carry-over from other donors' samples. Sequences were obtained from PBMCs.

CDR3 sequence: CASSPPGYYSPLHF. CDR3 nucleotides: TGTGCCAGCAGCCCGCCGGGGTATTATTCACCCCTCCACTTT. The gene calls are TRBV4-2 and TRBJ1-6; no definite D call. Between the trimmed V and J ends, which lost 4 bases and 8 bases, there was a span of 12 bases. The CDR3 covers 14 residues. Germline V CDR1 and CDR2: LGHNA, YNFKEQ.